The 28 T cell receptor beta chains below all came from one sample that was sequenced in a study of low-dose radiotherapy and immunotherapy resistance in tumors. Stated time point: before trial treatment. Alpha- and beta-chain coverage of first-strand cDNA came from TRAV- and TRBV-specific primers. PCR amplification of the TCRs was performed with Phusion for 20 to 25 PCR cycles, and it relied on a constant-region primer together with a V-primer adapter. TCRdb re-called the reads with MiXCR, one entry per CDR3 protein. Of tens of thousands of distinct CDR3 sequences in the sample, roughly a sixth are singletons; the top ten hold 2.5% to 3%. The specimen was PBMCs, collected before treatment. Receptors were obtained from a male donor with prostate cancer.

This clonotype was detected ten times or more. This chain connects TRBV10-1 to TRBJ2-3; 7 bases map to TRBD2. Germline V gene sequence: CDR1 WNHNN, CDR2 SYGVQD (reference sequence). The CDR3 is 14 amino acids. V was clipped by 3 bases and J by 4 bases; unmatched bases: 4. The CDR3 region has the DNA TGCGCCAGCAGTGACACTAGCGCCCCAGATACGCAGTATTTT. This gives the protein CASSDTSAPDTQYF.

This clonotype has a count of ten or more. V usage is TRBV2 and J usage is TRBJ1-2, with a possible D match to TRBD1 (5 bases). Per the germline V gene, CDR1 is SNHLY and CDR2 is FYNNEI. The CDR3 has 15 amino acids. Trimming pared 4 bases from V and 8 bases from J, leaving 20 bases between. The CDR3, as DNA: TGTGCCAGCAGTGGTACCCGGACCGGGGCGGAAGGCTACACCTTC. Encoded protein: CASSGTRTGAEGYTF.

This clonotype was recorded many times. This chain joins TRBV3-1 and TRBJ2-7, with D possibly TRBD2 on 6 matching bases. V lost 0 bases and J 1 base, leaving 10 bases between the germline ends. Germline V gives CDR1 LGHDT, CDR2 YNNKEL (reference sequence). The CDR3 is 15 residues long. The CDR3 DNA follows: TGTGCCAGCAGCCAAGATAGCGGCCCATCCTACGAGCAGTACTTC. This sequence encodes CASSQDSGPSYEQYF.

By share of the sample, this clonotype is medium-sized (0.01 to 0.1%). The V call is TRBV6-5, the J call TRBJ2-1; D could derive from TRBD1 or TRBD2 (6 bases each). Trimming removed 7 bases from V and 0 bases from J, with 13 bases in between. Per germline, CDR1 MNHEY and CDR2 SVGAGI. This CDR3 has 15 amino acids. The CDR3 region has the DNA TGTGCCAGCACTGAGGGGGGTAGCTCCTACAATGAGCAGTTCTTC. Protein sequence: CASTEGGSSYNEQFF.

The table lists this clonotype with many counts. The CDR3 sequence is CASSLGGPGDQPQHF. The CDR3 DNA sequence: TGTGCCAGCAGCTTAGGGGGACCAGGGGACCAGCCCCAGCATTTT. This rearrangement joins TRBV13 to TRBJ1-5; tentatively, D is TRBD1 (6 bases). V lost 0 bases and J lost 7, with 13 bases in between. This CDR3 is built from 15 residues. Germline CDR1 PRHDT, CDR2 FYEKMQ (reference sequence).

This clonotype was found a few times. The chain is built from TRBV18 and TRBJ2-1; D is perhaps TRBD1 or TRBD2 (5 bases each). The CDR3 runs 14 residues. CDR1 KGHSH and CDR2 LQKENI come from the germline V gene. Between the trimmed V and J ends, which lost 3 bases and 5 bases, there was a span of 11 bases. The CDR3 DNA sequence: TGTGCCAGCTCACCCCGGGGCGGCCACAATGAGCAGTTCTTC. This translates into CASSPRGGHNEQFF.

This clonotype was recorded many times. V is TRBV5-5 and J is TRBJ1-1, with D maybe TRBD1 (6 bases). Between the trimmed V and J ends, which lost 3 bases and 8 bases, there was a span of 11 bases. This CDR3 spans 12 amino acids. Germline CDR1 reads SGHKS; CDR2 reads YYEKEE (reference sequence). The CDR3 here is CASSSRTGEAFF. CDR3 coding DNA: TGTGCCAGCAGCTCCCGAACAGGGGAAGCTTTCTTT.

This clonotype was counted many times. The gene calls are TRBV9 and TRBJ2-3; TRBD1 matches 8 bases. Germline loops: CDR1 SGDLS, CDR2 YYNGEE. V was clipped by 4 bases and J by 4 bases; unmatched bases: 8. This CDR3 region has 15 residues. CDR3 sequence (DNA): TGTGCCAGCAGCATACAGGGGGTATCCCCAGATACGCAGTATTTT. This codes for CASSIQGVSPDTQYF.

This clonotype was detected a few times. V gene TRBV6-5 combines with J gene TRBJ2-1; no reliable D call. V dropped 8 bases and J dropped 10 bases, with 15 bases sitting between them. CDR3 size: 12 residues. Germline V CDR1 and CDR2: MNHEY, SVGAGI. For the CDR3, the DNA is TGTGCCAGCCCGGAGATCTGGGCAGAGCAGTTCTTC. This encodes CASPEIWAEQFF.

About this clonotype: A single base separates this from a much larger clone, so it may be a read error. V usage is TRBV6-8 and J usage is TRBJ2-5, with a weak D call TRBD2 (6 bases). Germline CDR1 is MNHGY and CDR2 is SAAAGT. Trimming took off 8 bases at V and 2 bases at J, with 18 bases between the two ends. The CDR3 runs to 15 residues. For the CDR3, the DNA is TGTGCCAGCCAGTGCCGGGGGTACTTACAAGAGACCCAGTACTTC. This sequence encodes CASQCRGYLQETQYF.

With regard to this clonotype: It is likely a read error: a sequence one base away is far more abundant. This chain joins TRBV6-2 or TRBV6-3 and TRBJ2-3; a weak D match, TRBD2 (6 bases). The CDR3 length is 18 residues. CDR1 is MNHEY and CDR2 is SVGEGT in the germline V gene. CDR3 residues: CANSYSYSSVPPTDTQYF. The CDR3 DNA follows: TGTGCCAACAGTTACTCGTATTCTAGCGTCCCCCCCACAGATACGCAGTATTTT.

There are many counts of this clonotype. The chain joins TRBV10-3 to TRBJ2-3; no clear D. V lost 10 bases and J 3 bases, leaving 11 bases between the germline ends. Germline CDR1 is ENHRY and CDR2 is SYGVKD. CDR3 size: 12 residues. This chain's CDR3 is CATWTETDTQYF. DNA for the CDR3: TGTGCCACCTGGACCGAGACAGATACGCAGTATTTT.

This clonotype was counted at least ten times. The rearrangement joins TRBV6-5 to TRBJ2-4; TRBD1 agrees at 12 bases. The V gene end was trimmed by 6 bases and the J gene end by 15 bases; junction bases not matched to a gene: 6. This CDR3 has 12 residues. Germline assignment: CDR1 MNHEY and CDR2 SVGAGI. This CDR3 is CASSSGTGGPYF. As DNA, the CDR3 is TGTGCCAGCAGCTCCGGGACAGGGGGCCCGTACTTC.

This clonotype has just a few counts. The chain employs TRBV5-6 and TRBJ2-3; D is perhaps TRBD2 (5 bases). V lost 5 bases and J lost 4, with 8 bases in between. Germline assignment: CDR1 SGHDT and CDR2 YYEEEE. CDR3 length: 12 amino acids. Written as DNA, the CDR3 is TGTGCCAGCAGACGGGGTGCAGATACGCAGTATTTT. The encoded protein is CASRRGADTQYF.

This clonotype came up many times. The chain couples TRBV2 to TRBJ2-2; either TRBD1 or TRBD2 may fit D (5 bases each). V shed 3 bases and J shed 0 bases, with 8 bases lying between them. This CDR3 spans 15 amino acids. CDR1 and CDR2 (germline): SNHLY, FYNNEI. CDR3 protein: CASSEGVTNTGELFF. CDR3 DNA: TGTGCCAGCAGTGAGGGGGTGACGAACACCGGGGAGCTGTTTTTT.

This clonotype was detected many times. The rearrangement joins TRBV19 to TRBJ2-3; the match to TRBD2 covers 11 bases. CDR1 is LNHDA, CDR2 SQIVND, per germline (reference sequence). V shed 5 bases, J shed 3 bases, and the junction held 4 bases outside the gene matches. The length of the CDR3 is 15 residues. CDR3 in amino acids: CASSPRLAGTDTQYF. The DNA for the CDR3 is TGTGCCAGTAGTCCTCGACTAGCGGGGACAGATACGCAGTATTTT.

The genes are TRBV6-1 and TRBJ2-1; 9 bases are a match to TRBD2. V was pared by 8 bases and J by 6 bases, with 8 bases of the junction left unmatched. The CDR3 is made up of 14 amino acids. Germline V gene lookup returns CDR1 MNHNS and CDR2 SASEGT. CDR3 DNA sequence: TGTGCCAGCCACGGCAGCGGGGGGCGCAATGAGCAGTTCTTC. Encoded protein: CASHGSGGRNEQFF.

This clonotype was seen ten or more times. The CDR3 nucleotides are TGTGCCAGCAGCTTAGGGGGCAGGGGGCGAACAGATACGCAGTATTTT. This encodes CASSLGGRGRTDTQYF. The rearrangement uses TRBV13 and TRBJ2-3; 8 bases are a match to TRBD1. V trimming: 0 bases; J trimming: 3 bases; junction bases outside the gene matches: 5. This CDR3 is 16 amino acids long. Germline values: CDR1 PRHDT, CDR2 FYEKMQ (reference sequence). Looking up the rest from reference TRBV13 and TRBJ2-3 gives the full variable domain: AAGVIQSPRHLIKEKRETATLKCYPIPRHDTVYWYQQGPGQDPQFLISFYEKMQSDKGSIPDRFSAQQFSDYHSELNMSSLELGDSALYFCASSLGGRGRTDTQYFGPGTRLTVL.

This clonotype was seen at least ten times. The chain links TRBV19 to TRBJ1-6; D is ambiguous. V shed 5 bases and J shed 7 bases, with 15 bases lying between them. The CDR3 consists of 15 residues. CDR1 and CDR2 (germline): LNHDA, SQIVND (reference sequence). For the CDR3, the DNA is TGTGCCAGTAGTCCGGGCCCCACGCGAAATTCACCCCTCCACTTT. Its protein product is CASSPGPTRNSPLHF. The variable domain in full, with the rest retrieved from reference TRBV19 and TRBJ1-6, is DGGITQSPKYLFRKEGQNVTLSCEQNLNHDAMYWYRQDPGQGLRLIYYSQIVNDFQKGDIAEGYSVSREKKESFPLTVTSAQKNPTAFYLCASSPGPTRNSPLHFGNGTRLTVT.

This clonotype was counted at least ten times. V gene TRBV14 combines with J gene TRBJ2-7; the D call may be TRBD1 or TRBD2 (5 bases each). The CDR3 length is 14 residues. V lost 5 bases and J lost 2, with 13 bases in between. Germline V gene data show CDR1 as SGHDN and CDR2 as FVKESK. The CDR3 DNA follows: TGTGCCAGCAGCTGGGGACGGACCCCCTACGAGCAGTACTTC. Its protein is CASSWGRTPYEQYF.

This clonotype came up many times. The V call is TRBV12-3 or TRBV12-4, the J call TRBJ1-3; D call uncertain. V gave up 6 bases and J gave up 2 bases, with 8 bases separating them. The CDR3 is made up of 13 amino acids. In nucleotides, the CDR3 is TGTGCCAGCAGCGCAGTGCCTGGAAACACCATATATTTT. Translation: CASSAVPGNTIYF.

This clonotype was observed many times. The rearrangement joins TRBV11-2 to TRBJ2-5, with a weak D call TRBD2 (5 bases). The CDR3 has 15 residues. Trimming removed 0 bases at V and 5 bases at J, with 13 bases between. CDR1 SGHAT and CDR2 FQNNGV come from the germline V gene. CDR3 nucleotides: TGTGCCAGCAGCTTAGATCGGGCCCCGGGGGAGACCCAGTACTTC. Amino acids: CASSLDRAPGETQYF.

This clonotype was seen at least ten times. The V call is TRBV3-1, the J call TRBJ1-2; D gene ambiguous. This CDR3 region has 15 residues. Per germline, CDR1 LGHDT and CDR2 YNNKEL (reference sequence). Trimming took off 7 bases at V and 0 bases at J, with 15 bases between the two ends. DNA for the CDR3: TGTGCCAGCACTCATCGTGGGAGACCTAACTATGGCTACACCTTC. This encodes CASTHRGRPNYGYTF.

This clonotype was counted many times. The chain recombines TRBV4-1 with TRBJ2-5, with no clear D. CDR1 and CDR2 (germline): MGHRA, YSYEKL. Trimming took off 3 bases at V and 1 base at J, with 6 bases between the two ends. This CDR3 is built from 13 residues. The chain's CDR3 is CASSQPFQETQYF. The CDR3 nucleotides are TGCGCCAGCAGCCAGCCATTCCAAGAGACCCAGTACTTC.

This clonotype was detected ten times or more. The chain employs TRBV5-5 and TRBJ1-2, with 8 nucleotides matching TRBD1. J gave up 0 bases and V 5 bases, and 3 bases lay outside the gene matches. The CDR3 runs to 14 residues. The germline CDR1 and CDR2 sequences are SGHKS and YYEKEE (reference sequence). The CDR3 sequence: CASRKTGANYGYTF. The DNA for the CDR3 is TGTGCCAGCAGAAAGACAGGGGCTAACTATGGCTACACCTTC. Full variable domain (missing parts from reference TRBV5-5 and TRBJ1-2): DAGVTQSPTHLIKTRGQQVTLRCSPISGHKSVSWYQQVLGQGPQFIFQYYEKEERGRGNFPDRFSARQFPNYSSELNVNALLLGDSALYLCASRKTGANYGYTFGSGTRLTVV.

Many counts were recorded for this clonotype. The chain uses TRBV2 and TRBJ1-4, with TRBD1 matching over 7 bases. V dropped 1 base and J dropped 5; count of bases not matched to a gene: 4. The CDR3 covers 15 residues. The V gene's germline CDR1 is SNHLY and CDR2 FYNNEI. The CDR3 DNA sequence: TGTGCCAGCAGTGAAGTTTACAGGGGAAATGAAAAACTGTTTTTT. Its protein is CASSEVYRGNEKLFF.

This clonotype was found many times. V is TRBV20-1 and J is TRBJ2-7; D gene unclear. V dropped 3 bases and J dropped 3 bases, with 12 bases sitting between them. CDR3 length equals 13 residues. Germline CDR1 is DFQATT and CDR2 is SNEGSKA (reference sequence). The CDR3 sequence: CSASRRRLYEQYF. The CDR3 region has the DNA TGCAGTGCTAGTAGGCGAAGGCTCTACGAGCAGTACTTC.

This clonotype appeared many times. This sequence joins TRBV12-3 or TRBV12-4 and TRBJ2-3, with 9 bases matching TRBD2. Trimming removed 6 bases from V and 6 bases from J; junction bases left unmatched: 10. The CDR3 consists of 15 residues. The CDR3 loop is CASSPTAGGHDTQYF. DNA of the CDR3: TGTGCCAGCAGCCCCACAGCGGGGGGCCACGATACGCAGTATTTT.